These T cell receptor beta chains were read from a single sample in a study of blood T cell repertoires in COVID-19. The table came from immunoSEQ multiplex PCR; TCRdb's copy has only in-frame clones and leaves some out. The sample includes around 140,000 clones, around 81% seen only once; the top ten take about 7.5%. Material for sequencing was peripheral blood. The receptor source for this set is a human donor in a cohort sampled during active COVID-19. CDR3s include the opening cysteine and the closing phenylalanine or tryptophan. Each record gives: V gene, J gene, clone size, CDR3 protein. A row's size may be missing; if present it is once, few, many or a size class.

>TRBV6-5|TRBJ1-1|-
CASGGSLNTEAFF
>TRBV5-1|TRBJ1-1|once
CASTLQGSTEAFF
>TRBV28|TRBJ2-7|-
CASRVVGGAGISYEQYF
>TRBV28|TRBJ2-6|-
CASSPPPRGLGGANVLTF
>TRBV28|TRBJ2-2|-
CASSLKEGGPGTGELFF
>TRBV4-2|TRBJ1-2|-
CASSQRDRVNYGYTF
>TRBV27|TRBJ2-7|-
CASRRDGTYEQYF
>TRBV7-9|TRBJ2-5|-
CASRLVPQETQYF
>TRBV5-1|TRBJ2-7|-
CASSSRSGTSVRSYEQYF
>TRBV7-9|TRBJ1-2|-
CASSPRAAPFYGYTF
>TRBV28|TRBJ2-7|-
CASSSLGGTYEQYF
>TRBV9|TRBJ1-2|-
CASSAGGARQGYGYTF
>TRBV7-9|TRBJ2-5|few
CASSLAPRFGRGRDQTQYF
>TRBV6-5|TRBJ1-3|-
CASSLQGFTGNTIYF
>TRBV19|TRBJ2-7|-
CASSIGLSGSGEQYF
>TRBV5-4|TRBJ2-5|-
CASSSADAGETQYF
>TRBV4-3|TRBJ2-7|-
CASSQAGGLYEQYF
>TRBV5-1|TRBJ2-7|-
CASSLPSVEQYF
>TRBV24-1|TRBJ2-6|-
CATSRGFGANVLTF
>TRBV6-2/TRBV6-3|TRBJ1-5|-
CASSWGGGNQPQHF
>TRBV6-5|TRBJ1-2|-
CASSYVRDGEGYTF
>TRBV5-6|TRBJ2-5|-
CASSLVGAGGETQYF
>TRBV9|TRBJ2-1|-
CASSVGGRAGNEQFF
>TRBV25-1|TRBJ2-4|-
CASSAPGQGNIQYF
>TRBV7-2|TRBJ2-7|-
CASSLAGAYEQYF
>TRBV11-2|TRBJ2-7|-
CASSFTGGLPYEQYF
>TRBV7-2|TRBJ2-7|-
CASSSNRAGGREQYF
>TRBV7-9|TRBJ2-1|-
CASSPGTSGNNEQFF
>TRBV18|TRBJ2-7|-
CASSPGSRNYEQYF
>TRBV18|TRBJ2-7|many
CASSPDIYYEQYF
>TRBV28|TRBJ2-1|-
CASSFRGGLALHNEQFF
>TRBV11-2|TRBJ2-5|-
CASIPRSGREETQYF
>TRBV4-3|TRBJ1-1|-
CASSQETRVNTEAFF